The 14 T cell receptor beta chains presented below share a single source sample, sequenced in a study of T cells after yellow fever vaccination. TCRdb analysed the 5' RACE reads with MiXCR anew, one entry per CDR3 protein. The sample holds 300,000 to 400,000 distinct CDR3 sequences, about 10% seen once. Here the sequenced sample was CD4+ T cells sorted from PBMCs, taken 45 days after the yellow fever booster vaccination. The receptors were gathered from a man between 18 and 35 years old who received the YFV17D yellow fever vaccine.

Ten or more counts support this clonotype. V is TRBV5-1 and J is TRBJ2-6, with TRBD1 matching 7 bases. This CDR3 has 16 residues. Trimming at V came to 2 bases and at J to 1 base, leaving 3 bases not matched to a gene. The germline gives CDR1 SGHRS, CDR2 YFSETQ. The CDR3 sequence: CASSLEGASGANVLTF. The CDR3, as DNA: TGCGCCAGCAGCTTAGAGGGGGCGTCTGGGGCCAACGTCCTGACTTTC.

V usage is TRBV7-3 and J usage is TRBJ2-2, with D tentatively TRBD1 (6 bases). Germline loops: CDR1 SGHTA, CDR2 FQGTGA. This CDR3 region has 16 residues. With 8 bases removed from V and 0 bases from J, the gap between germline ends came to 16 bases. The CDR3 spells CASAPTGHPNTGELFF. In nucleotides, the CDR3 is TGTGCCAGCGCTCCGACGGGACACCCGAACACCGGGGAGCTGTTTTTT. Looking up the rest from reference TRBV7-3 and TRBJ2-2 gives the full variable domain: GAGVSQTPSNKVTEKGKYVELRCDPISGHTALYWYRQSLGQGPEFLIYFQGTGAADDSGLPNDRFFAVRPEGSVSTLKIQRTERGDSAVYLCASAPTGHPNTGELFFGEGSRLTVL.

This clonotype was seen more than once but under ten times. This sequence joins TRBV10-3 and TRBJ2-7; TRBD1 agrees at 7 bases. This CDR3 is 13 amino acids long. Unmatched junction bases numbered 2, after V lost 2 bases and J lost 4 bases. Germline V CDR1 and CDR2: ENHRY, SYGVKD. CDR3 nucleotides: TGTGCCATCAGTGAGGGACAGGTTTACGAGCAGTACTTC. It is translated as CAISEGQVYEQYF.

DNA for the CDR3: TGTGCCAGTACCACTAGCGGGGGGATTCCCGGGGAGCTGTTTTTT. Amino acid sequence: CASTTSGGIPGELFF. The rearrangement links TRBV19 to TRBJ2-2; TRBD2 agrees at 12 bases. Germline V gene lookup returns CDR1 LNHDA and CDR2 SQIVND (reference sequence). The CDR3 spans 15 residues. The ends lost 7 bases at V and 6 bases at J; junction bases unmatched: 6.

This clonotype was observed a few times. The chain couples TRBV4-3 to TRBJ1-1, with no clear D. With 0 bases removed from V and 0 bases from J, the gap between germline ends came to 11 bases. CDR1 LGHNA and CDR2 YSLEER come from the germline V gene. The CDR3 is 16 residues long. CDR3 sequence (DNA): TGCGCCAGCAGCCAAGATCCTGAGGTAATGAACACTGAAGCTTTCTTT. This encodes CASSQDPEVMNTEAFF.

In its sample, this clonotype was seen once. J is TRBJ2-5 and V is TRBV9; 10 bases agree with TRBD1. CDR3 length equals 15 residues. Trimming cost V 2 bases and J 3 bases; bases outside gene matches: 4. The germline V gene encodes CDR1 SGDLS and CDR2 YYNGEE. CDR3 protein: CASSVTGTGEETQYF. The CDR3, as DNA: TGTGCCAGCAGCGTTACCGGGACAGGGGAAGAGACCCAGTACTTC.

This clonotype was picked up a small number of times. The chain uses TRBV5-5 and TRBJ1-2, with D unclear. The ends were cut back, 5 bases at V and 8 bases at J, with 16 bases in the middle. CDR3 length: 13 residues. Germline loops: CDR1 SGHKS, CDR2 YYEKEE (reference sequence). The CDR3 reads CASRQLTTGGYTF. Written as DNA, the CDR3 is TGTGCCAGCAGACAGTTAACAACGGGAGGCTACACCTTC.

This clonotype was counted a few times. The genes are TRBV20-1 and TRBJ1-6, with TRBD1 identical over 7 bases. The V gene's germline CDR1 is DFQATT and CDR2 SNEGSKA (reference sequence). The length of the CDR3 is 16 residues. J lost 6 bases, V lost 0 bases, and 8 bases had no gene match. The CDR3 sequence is CSARDPKAGGNSPLHF. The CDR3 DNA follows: TGCAGTGCTAGAGATCCCAAGGCAGGGGGTAATTCACCCCTCCACTTT.

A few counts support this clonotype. CDR3 loop: CASSRFLETQYF. As DNA, the CDR3 is TGTGCCAGCAGCCGTTTCCTGGAGACCCAGTACTTC. V gene TRBV5-6 combines with J gene TRBJ2-5; no clear D. V was clipped by 4 bases and J by 5 bases, with 9 bases between them. Germline CDR1 and CDR2: SGHDT and YYEEEE. This CDR3 has 12 residues.

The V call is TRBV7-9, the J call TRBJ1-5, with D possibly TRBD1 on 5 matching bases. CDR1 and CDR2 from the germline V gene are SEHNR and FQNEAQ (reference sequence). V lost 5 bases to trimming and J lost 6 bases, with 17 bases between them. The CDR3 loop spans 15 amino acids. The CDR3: CASSATGGLGQPQHF. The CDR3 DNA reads TGTGCCAGCAGCGCTACAGGCGGCCTAGGTCAGCCCCAGCATTTT.

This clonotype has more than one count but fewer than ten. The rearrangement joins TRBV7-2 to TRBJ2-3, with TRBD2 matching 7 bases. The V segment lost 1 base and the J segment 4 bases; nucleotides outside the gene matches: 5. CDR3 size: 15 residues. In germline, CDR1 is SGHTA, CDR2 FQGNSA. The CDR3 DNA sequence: TGTGCCAGCAGCTTAGTGCGGGGGACTGCAGATACGCAGTATTTT. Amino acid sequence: CASSLVRGTADTQYF.

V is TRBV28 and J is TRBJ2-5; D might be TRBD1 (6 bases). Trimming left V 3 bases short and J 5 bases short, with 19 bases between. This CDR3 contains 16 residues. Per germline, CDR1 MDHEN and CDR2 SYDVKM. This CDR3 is CASSFRGTLKRETQYF. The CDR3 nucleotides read TGTGCCAGCAGTTTTAGAGGGACACTCAAGCGGGAGACCCAGTACTTC.

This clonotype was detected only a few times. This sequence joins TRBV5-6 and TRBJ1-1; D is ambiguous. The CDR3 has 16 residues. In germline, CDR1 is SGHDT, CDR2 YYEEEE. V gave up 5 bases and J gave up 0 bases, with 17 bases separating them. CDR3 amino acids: CASRPAGVGMNTEAFF. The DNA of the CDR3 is TGTGCCAGCAGGCCGGCAGGCGTAGGCATGAACACTGAAGCTTTCTTT.

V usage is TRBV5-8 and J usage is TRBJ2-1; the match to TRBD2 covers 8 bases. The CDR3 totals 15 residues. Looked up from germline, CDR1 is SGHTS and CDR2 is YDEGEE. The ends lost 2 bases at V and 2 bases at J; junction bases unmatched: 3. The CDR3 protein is CASSLAGGAYNEQFF. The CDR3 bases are TGTGCCAGCAGCTTAGCCGGGGGGGCCTACAATGAGCAGTTCTTC.